This T cell receptor beta chain was recorded in a study of CD8 T cells in Susac syndrome. Those who served as multiple sclerosis controls were treatment-naive patients with stable or active relapsing-remitting disease. Random-hexamer reverse transcription was applied to about 0.5 to 1 ug RNA. An immunoSEQ multiplex PCR amplified TCR beta CDR3 over 54 Vbeta and 13 Jbeta. TCRdb re-called the immunoSEQ multiplex PCR reads with MiXCR, one entry per CDR3 protein. The table has about 210,000 distinct CDR3 sequences, around 96% seen once. The CDR3 runs to 16 residues. Germline loops: CDR1 SGDLS, CDR2 YYNGEE. V shed 3 bases, J shed 6 bases, and the junction held 8 bases outside the gene matches.

The TCR was taken from a human donor with multiple sclerosis. Input material: CD4+ T cells from PBMCs. The chain couples TRBV9 to TRBJ2-3, with 12 bases fitting TRBD2. This CDR3 is CASSARLAGVSDTQYF. CDR3 sequence (DNA): TGTGCCAGCAGCGCCAGACTAGCGGGAGTGTCGGATACGCAGTATTTT.